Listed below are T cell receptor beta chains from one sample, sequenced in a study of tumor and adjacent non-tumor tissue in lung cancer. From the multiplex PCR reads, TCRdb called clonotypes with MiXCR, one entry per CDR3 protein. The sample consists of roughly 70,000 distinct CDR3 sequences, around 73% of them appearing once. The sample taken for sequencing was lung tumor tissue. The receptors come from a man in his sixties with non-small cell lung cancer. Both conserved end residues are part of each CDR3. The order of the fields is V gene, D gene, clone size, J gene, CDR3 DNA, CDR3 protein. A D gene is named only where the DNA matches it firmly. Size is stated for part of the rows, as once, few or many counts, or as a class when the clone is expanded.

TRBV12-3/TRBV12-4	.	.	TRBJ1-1	TGTGTCAGTAGTTTTACAACAGGGCCAGCTTTATTT	CVSSFTTGPALF
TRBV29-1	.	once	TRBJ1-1	.	CGVHFGKNTEAFF
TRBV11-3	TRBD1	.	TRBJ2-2	TGTGTTAGCAGCCCGTCCCGGGACAGTATCGGCGGGGAGCTGTTTTTT	CVSSPSRDSIGGELFF
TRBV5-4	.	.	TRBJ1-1	TGTGCCAGCAGCTTGGCCGCGGCGGGGAGCATTGAAGCTTTCTTT	CASSLAAAGSIEAFF
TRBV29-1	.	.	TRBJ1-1	TGCAGCGCTCCGCCCGTTGGGTCAAACACTGAAGCTTTCTTT	CSAPPVGSNTEAFF
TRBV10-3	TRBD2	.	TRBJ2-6	TGTGCCATCAGCGAACATGGGATTAGCGGGAGGGAATCTGGGGCTAACGTACTGACTTTC	CAISEHGISGRESGANVLTF
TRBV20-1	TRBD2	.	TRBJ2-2	TGCTGTGCTACTTTAGCGGGAGAGCTGGAGACCGGGGACCTGTTTTTT	CCATLAGELETGDLFF
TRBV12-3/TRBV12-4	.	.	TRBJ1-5	TGTGCAGGCAGTCTATTGGGTAGGGATAGCAATCAGCCCCAGCATTTT	CAGSLLGRDSNQPQHF
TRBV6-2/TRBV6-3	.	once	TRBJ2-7	TGTGTCGGCGGACCACAGGACTACGAGCAGTACTTC	CVGGPQDYEQYF
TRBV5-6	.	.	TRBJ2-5	TGTGCCAGCAGCTTGGAGGACACACACAGGGTGCGGGCCCAGTACTTC	CASSLEDTHRVRAQYF
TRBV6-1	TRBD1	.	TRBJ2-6	TGTGCCAGCGGAGACAGGGCCTCTGGGGCCAACGTCCTGACTTTC	CASGDRASGANVLTF
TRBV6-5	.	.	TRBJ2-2	TGTGCCAGCAGTTACAAACCGAACACCGTGGAGCTGTTTTTT	CASSYKPNTVELFF
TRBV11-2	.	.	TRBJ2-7	TGTGCCAGCGGGGGCGCAGGGTGGTTCTACGAGCAGTACTTC	CASGGAGWFYEQYF
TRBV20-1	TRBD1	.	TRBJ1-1	TGCACCGCCGAACCCCGGGACAGGGACACTGAAGCTTTCTTT	CTAEPRDRDTEAFF
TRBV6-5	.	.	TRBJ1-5	TGTGCCAGCATAACCGGAACCGCAGATACGCAGCATTTT	CASITGTADTQHF
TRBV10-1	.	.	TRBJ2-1	TGCGCCAGCAGTAGCGGGACGGGGGCGAGGGATGAGCAGTTCTTC	CASSSGTGARDEQFF
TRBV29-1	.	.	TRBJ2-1	TGCAGCGTTGACACTCACAGTGAGCAGTTCTTC	CSVDTHSEQFF
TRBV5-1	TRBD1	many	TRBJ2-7	TGCGCCAGCAGCTTGGACGGAAGGGACAGTATATACTTC	CASSLDGRDSIYF
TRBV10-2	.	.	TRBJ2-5	TGCGCCAGCTACGGGGTAGGAGAGACCGAGTACTTT	CASYGVGETEYF
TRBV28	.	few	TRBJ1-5	TGTGCCAGCCGGGACGGATATAGCAATCAGCCCCAGCATTTT	CASRDGYSNQPQHF
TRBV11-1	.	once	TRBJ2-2	TGTGCCAGCAGAAGACTCGCGAACACCGGGGAGCTGTTTTTT	CASRRLANTGELFF
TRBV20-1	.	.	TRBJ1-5	TGCAGTTCCGCCTCAGGGGCCCTCAATCAGCCCCAGCATTTT	CSSASGALNQPQHF
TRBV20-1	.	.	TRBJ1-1	TGCAGTGCTAGTGGGAACATGAAAGGCATTGAAGCTTTCTTT	CSASGNMKGIEAFF
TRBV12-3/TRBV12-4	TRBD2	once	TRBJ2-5	TGTGCCAGCACGATAGCGGGAGTGGATACCCAGTACTTC	CASTIAGVDTQYF
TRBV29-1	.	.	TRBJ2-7	TGCAGCGTTATGCGGTACAGCTCCTACCAGCAATACTTC	CSVMRYSSYQQYF
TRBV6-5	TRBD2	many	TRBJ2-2	TGTGCCAGCAGCCCCTGGACTAGCGGGAGAACCGGGGAGCTGTTTTTT	CASSPWTSGRTGELFF